This T cell receptor beta chain emerged from a study of T-cell memory formation after mild COVID-19. Study background: TCR clustering was largely donor specific.

Study outcomes and limitations: Most CD4+ clones that shrank were in CM and EM, while CD8+ ones turned up in EMRA. Researchers found some responding clones in pre-infection memory, a sign that cross-reactive memory joined.

TCRdb reprocessed the 5' RACE reads via MiXCR and lists one record per CDR3 protein. The top ten hold about 4% of the sample, which has roughly 260,000 distinct CDR3 sequences, around 17% seen once. The CDR3 consists of 13 residues. CDR1 is SGHRS, CDR2 YFSETQ, per germline. J gave up 3 bases and V 8 bases, and 5 bases lay outside the gene matches. This clonotype was found many times. Antigen specificity is unknown. This receptor was identified in a man between 18 and 29 years old who had mild COVID-19 (a few samples of this study predate the infection). Cell type and time point are not known. Sequencing was done on a sample of PBMCs or a T cell subset sorted from them (not recorded which). V is TRBV5-1 and J is TRBJ2-1, with TRBD2 matching over 7 bases. In DNA, the CDR3 is TGCGCCAGTAGCCGCGGGGGCTACAATGAGCAGTTCTTC. Amino acid sequence: CASSRGGYNEQFF.